This TCR beta chain was sequenced in a study of cytomegalovirus exposure and HLA in healthy donors. On this clone: As yet, its antigen is unknown.

Both 60 Vbeta primers and 13 Jbeta primers went into the PCR. Repertoires were generated with immunoSEQ multiplex PCR, while TCRdb's copy carries only in-frame clones and drops some. The sample includes about 140,000 clones, 75% to 90% of them seen just once. Study observations and caveats: Earlier results showed most TCR beta V segments being productive about 87% or about 30% of the time. Sequencing had likely introduced a cluster of highly shared sequence variants as an artifact. Highest at DRB1 and lowest at HLA-C, TCR association rates differed among HLA loci in a later analysis.

Per the germline V gene, CDR1 is SGHTA and CDR2 is FQGTGA. Trimming removed 1 base from V and 6 bases from J; junction bases left unmatched: 6. This CDR3 is 17 amino acids long. The genes are TRBV7-3 and TRBJ2-1, with TRBD2 matching over 13 bases. Input material: PBMCs. This receptor was identified in a woman aged 45 to 65 in good health and CMV-seropositive. The CDR3 DNA reads as TGTGCCAGCAGCTTAATGGGGACTAGCGGGACCCTCAATGAGCAGTTCTTC. This sequence encodes CASSLMGTSGTLNEQFF.